Shown below are 3 T cell receptor beta chains from a single sample sequenced in a study of post-analysis software for immune sequencing data (dated by TCRdb to about 2015). Results and caveats for the whole study, not just this receptor: Significantly higher frequencies in patients than in controls were found for five or six TRBV segments, including TRBV5-6, TRBV5-1 and TRBV20-1.

No antigen has been identified for these receptors. Library generation was performed with PCR. The listed sequencing device is Illumina HiSeq 2500. To reduce PCR and sequencing biases, unique molecular identifiers were built into the TCR beta cDNA libraries. TCRdb handled the public reads itself, with Q25 trimming in fastp and clone calling in MiXCR, and kept productive beta chains. Entries that share a CDR3 protein sequence are merged under the most common genes and DNA. This sample is represented by about 620,000 distinct CDR3 sequences; roughly 45% of them were singletons. The top ten hold around 1.7% of the sample. The sample was blood. The source of these receptors is a girl aged 5 to 17 with multiple sclerosis.

J is TRBJ1-2 and V is TRBV29-1, with a tentative D call TRBD1 (5 bases). This CDR3 is built from 12 residues. CDR1 is SQVTM and CDR2 is ANQGSEA in the germline V gene. V was clipped by 3 bases and J by 6 bases, with 11 bases between them. CDR3 sequence (DNA): TGCAGCGTTGATGGGGGAGTCAATGGCTACACCTTC. Its protein is CSVDGGVNGYTF.

This rearrangement joins TRBV18 to TRBJ2-5; TRBD2 might be the D (5 bases). The end of the DNA aligns better with TRBJ2-7, so the J call may be wrong. The germline CDR1 and CDR2 sequences are KGHSH and LQKENI. CDR3 length: 15 residues. CDR3 amino acids: CASSPQEALSYEQYF. The CDR3 bases are TGTGCCAGCTCACCACAGGAGGCGTTATCGTACGAGCAGTACTTC.

On this clonotype itself: Given a much more abundant clone one base away, this may be a read error. The chain couples TRBV29-1 to TRBJ2-1; the D is unclear. Germline CDR1 and CDR2: SQVTM and ANQGSEA. The CDR3 contains 13 residues. The germline V and J ends were trimmed by 5 bases and 5 bases, with 13 bases remaining between them. The CDR3 DNA is TGCAGCGTTAGTATAGTAGGAGACAATGAGCAGTTCTTC. This codes for CSVSIVGDNEQFF.